Presented here are 30 T cell receptor beta chains from one specimen sequenced in a study of cytomegalovirus exposure and HLA in healthy donors. Primers included in the PCR were 60 Vbeta and 13 Jbeta primers. The assay was immunoSEQ multiplex PCR, and TCRdb's table has in-frame clones only and misses some. The sample records around 200,000 clones, around 79% being singletons. Sequencing used PBMCs. The receptors originated from a girl aged 2-9 years in good health and CMV-seronegative.

This chain joins TRBV7-9 and TRBJ1-3; D not certain. From germline, CDR1 is SEHNR and CDR2 FQNEAQ (reference sequence). The CDR3 is 15 residues long. Trimming shortened V by 2 bases and J by 0 bases, and 8 bases separated the two germline ends. The CDR3 here is CASSLLGDSGNTIYF. The CDR3 DNA follows: TGTGCCAGCAGCTTACTGGGAGACTCTGGAAACACCATATATTTT.

The chain employs TRBV5-1 and TRBJ2-3, with TRBD1 as a possible D gene (6 bases). This CDR3 comprises 16 residues. Trimming removed 4 bases from V and 0 bases from J, with 15 bases in between. Looked up from germline, CDR1 is SGHRS and CDR2 is YFSETQ. CDR3 bases: TGCGCCAGCAGCCCAGGGGAGTCGGTTAGCACAGATACGCAGTATTTT. Translation gives CASSPGESVSTDTQYF.

This clone was seen a handful of times. The chain is built from TRBV6-5 and TRBJ2-3, with 7 bases that match TRBD1. The CDR3 is 13 amino acids. Germline V gene data show CDR1 as MNHEY and CDR2 as SVGAGI. The V gene end was trimmed by 2 bases and the J gene end by 5 bases; junction bases not matched to a gene: 1. The CDR3 is CASSYTGEDTQYF. The CDR3 coding sequence is TGTGCCAGCAGTTACACAGGGGAAGATACGCAGTATTTT.

Only a few counts were recorded for this clone. The rearrangement links TRBV6-5 to TRBJ1-3; D is uncertain. In germline, CDR1 is MNHEY, CDR2 SVGAGI. The CDR3 is 15 amino acids. V was clipped by 6 bases and J by 2 bases, with 14 bases between them. CDR3 bases: TGTGCCAGCAGGCCGCTTGGACTAGCTGGAAACACCATATATTTT. It specifies CASRPLGLAGNTIYF.

The chain joins TRBV7-9 to TRBJ1-1, with a possible D match to TRBD1 (6 bases). The CDR3 has 15 amino acids. V lost 5 bases and J 0 bases, leaving 13 bases between the germline ends. The germline gives CDR1 SEHNR, CDR2 FQNEAQ (reference sequence). For the CDR3, the DNA is TGTGCCAGCAGCCGGGACACGCTTCTGAACACTGAAGCTTTCTTT. It yields the protein CASSRDTLLNTEAFF.

A single count supports this clone. The chain joins TRBV4-2 to TRBJ1-3; 9 nucleotides line up with TRBD1. The CDR3 spans 17 residues. CDR1 and CDR2 (germline): LGHNA, YNFKEQ. Trimming cost V 3 bases and J 2 bases; bases outside gene matches: 8. CDR3 sequence reads: CASSQKRTGETGNTIYF. In DNA, the CDR3 is TGTGCCAGCAGCCAGAAAAGGACAGGGGAAACTGGAAACACCATATATTTT.

This chain links TRBV2 with TRBJ2-1, with 8 bases aligning to TRBD2. Germline-derived CDR1 and CDR2 are SNHLY and FYNNEI. V lost 6 bases and J lost 8; bases outside the gene matches: 12. There are 15 residues in the CDR3. In DNA, the CDR3 is TGTGCCAGCAGCGCAAGGACTAGCAGGTTTGATGAGCAGTTCTTC. This translates into CASSARTSRFDEQFF.

This clone was observed once. The chain uses TRBV6-6 and TRBJ1-2, with D possibly matching TRBD1 (5 bases). Germline values: CDR1 MNHNY, CDR2 SVGAGI (reference sequence). V lost 2 bases and J 4 bases, leaving 17 bases between the germline ends. The CDR3 runs 16 residues. In DNA form, the CDR3 reads TGTGCCAGCAGTTACCTCGCGGGGACCAAGGTCTATGGCTACACCTTC. Encoded protein: CASSYLAGTKVYGYTF.

This sequence joins TRBV4-1 and TRBJ2-1, with 13 bases matching TRBD2. Germline CDR1 reads MGHRA; CDR2 reads YSYEKL. V dropped 4 bases and J dropped 3; count of bases not matched to a gene: 9. This CDR3 spans 18 amino acids. The CDR3 loop reads CASSLIFRLAGGYNEQFF. CDR3 in DNA: TGCGCCAGCAGCCTAATCTTTCGACTAGCGGGGGGCTACAATGAGCAGTTCTTC.

This clone has just one count. The chain combines TRBV5-6 with TRBJ2-5; 9 nucleotides line up with TRBD2. The last part of the DNA fits TRBJ2-7 better; the J call may be wrong. The CDR3 runs 15 residues. CDR1 and CDR2 from the germline V gene are SGHDT and YYEEEE. CDR3 region: CASSLRSGSAYEQYF. The DNA of the CDR3 is TGTGCCAGCAGCTTGCGTAGCGGGAGTGCGTACGAGCAGTACTTC.

The chain employs TRBV25-1 and TRBJ1-1; 7 bases are shared with TRBD1. With V trimmed by 5 bases and J by 6 bases, 6 bases remained unmatched. The germline V gene has CDR1 MGHDK and CDR2 SYGVNS. The CDR3 has 13 residues. The CDR3 loop reads CASSTYRGPEAFF. The DNA for the CDR3 is TGTGCCAGCAGTACATACAGGGGTCCTGAAGCTTTCTTT.

This clone was seen only once. V gene TRBV6-6 combines with J gene TRBJ2-7, with 10 nucleotides matching TRBD2. Trimming at V came to 7 bases and at J to 2 bases, leaving 5 bases not matched to a gene. The germline CDR1 and CDR2 sequences are MNHNY and SVGAGI (reference sequence). The CDR3 contains 14 residues. CDR3 sequence: CASNLAGATYEQYF. The CDR3 DNA is TGTGCCAGCAACCTAGCGGGAGCCACCTACGAGCAGTACTTC.

The V call is TRBV6-5, the J call TRBJ1-6; D ambiguous. V was cut by 6 bases and J by 10 bases, with 19 bases left in between. The germline V gene encodes CDR1 MNHEY and CDR2 SVGAGI. The CDR3 runs 15 residues. CDR3 residues: CASSPNRARRSPLHF. DNA for the CDR3: TGTGCCAGCAGCCCTAACCGGGCCAGGAGGTCACCCCTCCACTTT.

This rearrangement joins TRBV9 to TRBJ2-7; 7 bases line up with TRBD2. The CDR3 loop spans 15 amino acids. V trimming: 0 bases; J trimming: 4 bases; junction bases outside the gene matches: 7. Per germline, CDR1 SGDLS and CDR2 YYNGEE. CDR3 region: CASSVASAGVYEQYF. The DNA for the CDR3 is TGTGCCAGCAGCGTAGCGTCCGCGGGGGTGTACGAGCAGTACTTC.

The chain joins TRBV4-1 to TRBJ2-7, with no clear D. CDR1 is MGHRA and CDR2 is YSYEKL in the germline V gene. This CDR3 has 13 amino acids. The V end was cut by 1 base, the J end by 3 bases, with 7 bases between. The CDR3 region has the DNA TGCGCCAGCAGCCAAGGGTACGGCTACGAGCAGTACTTC. Translated: CASSQGYGYEQYF.

The chain couples TRBV27 to TRBJ2-7; 7 positions match TRBD1. J gave up 4 bases and V 5 bases, and 8 bases lay outside the gene matches. Germline V gene lookup returns CDR1 MNHEY and CDR2 SMNVEV (reference sequence). CDR3 length: 14 amino acids. In DNA form, the CDR3 reads TGTGCCAGCAGTGGATACAGGGGTTATTACGAGCAGTACTTC. Protein sequence: CASSGYRGYYEQYF.

The chain links TRBV27 to TRBJ2-5; 9 bases fit TRBD1. The junction had 6 bases not matched to a gene; V was cut back by 5 bases and J by 5 bases. Germline V lookup: CDR1 MNHEY, CDR2 SMNVEV (reference sequence). The CDR3 is 14 amino acids. The CDR3 DNA reads TGTGCCAGCAGTGGATTGGACAGGGGTGAGACCCAGTACTTC. Translating gives CASSGLDRGETQYF.

As to this clone: Different DNA sequences within this sample yield the same CDR3. This chain uses TRBV6-6 with TRBJ2-1; possibly TRBD1 for D (5 bases). The V end was cut by 0 bases, the J end by 4 bases, with 7 bases between. This CDR3 contains 14 residues. Looked up from germline, CDR1 is MNHNY and CDR2 is SVGAGI (reference sequence). The DNA for the CDR3 is TGTGCCAGCAGTTACTCGGCAGGGTACAATGAGCAGTTCTTC. Encoded protein: CASSYSAGYNEQFF.

The V call is TRBV13, the J call TRBJ1-2; D not resolved. This CDR3 is built from 15 residues. Germline CDR1 is PRHDT and CDR2 is FYEKMQ (reference sequence). Between the trimmed V and J ends, which lost 0 bases and 0 bases, there was a span of 8 bases. The CDR3 is CASSLGGSSNYGYTF. DNA for the CDR3: TGTGCCAGCAGCTTAGGGGGCAGTTCTAACTATGGCTACACCTTC. Using reference TRBV13 and TRBJ1-2 for the parts outside the CDR3, the full variable domain is AAGVIQSPRHLIKEKRETATLKCYPIPRHDTVYWYQQGPGQDPQFLISFYEKMQSDKGSIPDRFSAQQFSDYHSELNMSSLELGDSALYFCASSLGGSSNYGYTFGSGTRLTVV.

This clone was recorded once. At one end, the junction sequence differs from germline, possibly due to a read error. The chain has TRBV7-9 and TRBJ2-1; D not certain. This CDR3 has 13 residues. The germline gives CDR1 SEHNR, CDR2 FQNEAQ (reference sequence). The CDR3 sequence is CSSSLIPVVEQFF. As DNA, the CDR3 is TGTTCCAGCAGCTTGATCCCTGTAGTCGAGCAGTTCTTC.

The CDR3 DNA reads TGTGCCAGCAGTGAAGCGGGCTTTGGGACAAAAGCTTTCTTT. Residues: CASSEAGFGTKAFF. The V call is TRBV6-1, the J call TRBJ1-1; tentatively, D is TRBD1 (6 bases). Germline V gene lookup returns CDR1 MNHNS and CDR2 SASEGT. V was clipped by 0 bases and J by 9 bases, with 14 bases between them. The CDR3 loop spans 14 amino acids.

The chain links TRBV6-5 to TRBJ2-1; 13 nucleotides line up with TRBD2. The CDR3 runs 15 residues. The V gene's germline CDR1 is MNHEY and CDR2 SVGAGI. Trimming removed 4 bases from V and 6 bases from J; junction bases left unmatched: 3. The CDR3 region is CASSFTSGGANEQFF. In DNA form, the CDR3 reads TGTGCCAGCAGTTTCACTAGCGGGGGGGCCAATGAGCAGTTCTTC.

The rearrangement links TRBV7-9 to TRBJ2-1, with 8 bases that match TRBD2. CDR1 is SEHNR, CDR2 FQNEAQ, per germline (reference sequence). The CDR3 runs to 18 residues. V shed 4 bases, J shed 7 bases, and the junction held 18 bases outside the gene matches. The CDR3 is CASSSRASGRAGVNEQFF. In DNA form, the CDR3 reads TGTGCCAGCAGCTCCCGCGCGTCCGGGAGGGCCGGAGTTAATGAGCAGTTCTTC.

The chain is built from TRBV5-5 and TRBJ2-1; TRBD1 aligns across 10 bases. Germline loops: CDR1 SGHKS, CDR2 YYEKEE (reference sequence). V lost 0 bases, J lost 7 bases, and 7 bases stayed unmatched. This CDR3 contains 16 residues. The CDR3 DNA reads as TGTGCCAGCAGCTTGGGGGCTGGACAGGGGGTGAATGAGCAGTTCTTC. Translating it yields CASSLGAGQGVNEQFF.

The chain employs TRBV7-6 and TRBJ2-5; D is possibly TRBD2 (6 bases). CDR3 size: 15 residues. Trimming removed 1 base from V and 5 bases from J, with 14 bases in between. CDR1 SGHVS and CDR2 FNYEAQ come from the germline V gene. The chain's CDR3 is CASSLGPGERETQYF. CDR3 nucleotides: TGTGCCAGCAGCTTAGGTCCGGGAGAAAGGGAGACCCAGTACTTC.

This clone was found a few times. This sequence joins TRBV6-1 and TRBJ2-2, with a tentative D call TRBD1 (6 bases). Trimming removed 6 bases from V and 8 bases from J, with 16 bases in between. CDR3 size: 14 residues. Per germline, CDR1 MNHNS and CDR2 SASEGT. CDR3 residues: CASRGQFSTGELFF. CDR3 nucleotides: TGTGCCAGCAGAGGACAGTTCTCGACTGGGGAGCTGTTTTTT.

The chain carries TRBV19 and TRBJ1-4; the match to TRBD1 covers 7 bases. V dropped 5 bases and J dropped 1; count of bases not matched to a gene: 16. CDR1 and CDR2 from the germline V gene are LNHDA and SQIVND (reference sequence). The CDR3 spans 19 residues. The CDR3 region is CASSVKGVGRGITNEKLFF. CDR3 DNA: TGTGCCAGTAGTGTCAAGGGAGTGGGCAGGGGGATAACTAATGAAAAACTGTTTTTT.

The genes are TRBV7-6 and TRBJ2-5; tentative D call: TRBD2 (6 bases). CDR3 size: 17 residues. V gave up 5 bases and J gave up 3 bases, with 22 bases separating them. The V gene's germline CDR1 is SGHVS and CDR2 FNYEAQ. The CDR3 here is CASSPPRSREREETQYF. DNA for the CDR3: TGTGCCAGCAGCCCCCCCCGAAGTCGGGAGAGGGAAGAGACCCAGTACTTC.

V and J are TRBV4-1 and TRBJ1-1; D remains ambiguous. The CDR3 has 15 amino acids. V lost 5 bases and J lost 3, with 16 bases in between. Germline-derived CDR1 and CDR2 are MGHRA and YSYEKL. Written as DNA, the CDR3 is TGCGCCAGCAGCTTAAACGTTGCGGGATACACTGAAGCTTTCTTT. Translated, it gives CASSLNVAGYTEAFF.

The chain combines TRBV6-5 with TRBJ2-1; D remains unclear. The V and J ends lost 6 bases and 1 base respectively, with 10 bases between them. The CDR3 is 14 residues long. CDR1 is MNHEY and CDR2 is SVGAGI in the germline V gene. Written as DNA, the CDR3 is TGTGCCAGCAGCTTAAGGAGTTCCTACAATGAGCAGTTCTTC. Translation: CASSLRSSYNEQFF.